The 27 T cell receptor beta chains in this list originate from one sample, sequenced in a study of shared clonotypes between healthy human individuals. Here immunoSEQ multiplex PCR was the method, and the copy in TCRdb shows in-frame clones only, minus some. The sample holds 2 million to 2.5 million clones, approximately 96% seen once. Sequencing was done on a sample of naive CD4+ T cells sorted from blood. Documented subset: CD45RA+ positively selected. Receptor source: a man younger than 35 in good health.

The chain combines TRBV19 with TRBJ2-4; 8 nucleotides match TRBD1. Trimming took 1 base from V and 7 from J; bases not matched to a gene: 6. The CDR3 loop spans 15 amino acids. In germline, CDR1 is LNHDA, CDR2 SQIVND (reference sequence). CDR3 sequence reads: CASSIVGQGRNIQYF. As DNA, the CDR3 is TGTGCCAGTAGTATAGTTGGACAGGGCAGGAACATTCAGTACTTC.

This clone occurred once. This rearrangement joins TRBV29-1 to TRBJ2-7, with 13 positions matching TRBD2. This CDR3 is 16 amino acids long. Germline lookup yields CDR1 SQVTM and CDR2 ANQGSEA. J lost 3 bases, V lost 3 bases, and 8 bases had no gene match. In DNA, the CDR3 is TGCAGCGTTGACGGGACTAGCGGGACCTTTGGCTACGAGCAGTACTTC. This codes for CSVDGTSGTFGYEQYF.

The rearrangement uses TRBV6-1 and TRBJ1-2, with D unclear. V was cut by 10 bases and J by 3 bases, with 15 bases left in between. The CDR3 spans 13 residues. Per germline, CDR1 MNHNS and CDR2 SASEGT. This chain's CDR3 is CATRREAYYGYTF. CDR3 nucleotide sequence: TGTGCCACGCGCCGGGAGGCTTACTATGGCTACACCTTC.

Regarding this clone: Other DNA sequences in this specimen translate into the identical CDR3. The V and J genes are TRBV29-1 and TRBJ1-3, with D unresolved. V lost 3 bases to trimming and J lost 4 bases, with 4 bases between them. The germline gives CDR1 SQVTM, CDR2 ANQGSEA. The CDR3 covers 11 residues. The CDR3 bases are TGCAGCGTTGAGTCAGGAAACACCATATATTTT. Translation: CSVESGNTIYF.

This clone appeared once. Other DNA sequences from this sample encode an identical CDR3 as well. CDR3 coding DNA: TGTGCCAGCAGCCGGGACAGCTCTAATCAGCCCCAGCATTTT. It yields the protein CASSRDSSNQPQHF. The rearrangement joins TRBV6-5 to TRBJ1-5; 7 bases align to TRBD1. Germline V CDR1 and CDR2: MNHEY, SVGAGI. V gave up 6 bases and J gave up 4 bases; unmatched junction bases: 6. The CDR3 length is 14 residues.

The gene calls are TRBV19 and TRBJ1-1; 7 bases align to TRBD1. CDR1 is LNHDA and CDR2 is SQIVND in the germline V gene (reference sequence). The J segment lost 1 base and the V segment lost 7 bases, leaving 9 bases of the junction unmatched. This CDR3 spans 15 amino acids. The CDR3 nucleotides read TGTGCCAGTACCCTTGGAGACAGGGAGAACACTGAAGCTTTCTTT. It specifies CASTLGDRENTEAFF.

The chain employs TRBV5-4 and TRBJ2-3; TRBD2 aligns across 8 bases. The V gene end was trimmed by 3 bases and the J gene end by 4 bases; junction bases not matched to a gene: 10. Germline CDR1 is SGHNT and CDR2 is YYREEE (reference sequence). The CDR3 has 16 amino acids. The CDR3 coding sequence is TGTGCCAGCAGCTCGGTAAGCGGGAGAGTCGCAGATACGCAGTATTTT. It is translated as CASSSVSGRVADTQYF.

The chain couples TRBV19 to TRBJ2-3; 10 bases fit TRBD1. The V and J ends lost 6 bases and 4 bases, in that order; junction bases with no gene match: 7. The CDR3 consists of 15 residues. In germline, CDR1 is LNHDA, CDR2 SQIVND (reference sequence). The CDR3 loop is CASSPRDRGPDTQYF. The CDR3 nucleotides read TGTGCCAGTAGCCCCCGGGACAGGGGACCAGATACGCAGTATTTT. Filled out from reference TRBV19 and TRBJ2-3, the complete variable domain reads DGGITQSPKYLFRKEGQNVTLSCEQNLNHDAMYWYRQDPGQGLRLIYYSQIVNDFQKGDIAEGYSVSREKKESFPLTVTSAQKNPTAFYLCASSPRDRGPDTQYFGPGTRLTVL.

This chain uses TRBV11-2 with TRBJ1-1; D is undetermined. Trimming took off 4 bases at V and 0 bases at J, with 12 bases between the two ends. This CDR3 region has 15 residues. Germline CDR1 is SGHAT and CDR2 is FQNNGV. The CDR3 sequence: CASSSRGRLNTEAFF. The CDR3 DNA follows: TGTGCCAGCAGCTCCCGAGGACGGCTGAACACTGAAGCTTTCTTT.

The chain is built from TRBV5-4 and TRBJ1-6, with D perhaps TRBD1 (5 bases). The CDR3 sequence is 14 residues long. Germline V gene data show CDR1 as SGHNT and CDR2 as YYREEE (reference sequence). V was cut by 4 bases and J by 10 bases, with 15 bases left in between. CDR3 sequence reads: CASSPRVGESPLHF. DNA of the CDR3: TGTGCCAGCAGCCCCAGGGTGGGGGAGTCACCCCTCCACTTT.

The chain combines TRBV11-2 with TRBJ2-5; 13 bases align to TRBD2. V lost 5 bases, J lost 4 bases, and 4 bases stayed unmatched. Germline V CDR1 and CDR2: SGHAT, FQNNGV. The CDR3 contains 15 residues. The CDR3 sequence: CASSPRTSGRETQYF. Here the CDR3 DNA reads TGTGCCAGCAGCCCCAGGACTAGCGGGAGAGAGACCCAGTACTTC.

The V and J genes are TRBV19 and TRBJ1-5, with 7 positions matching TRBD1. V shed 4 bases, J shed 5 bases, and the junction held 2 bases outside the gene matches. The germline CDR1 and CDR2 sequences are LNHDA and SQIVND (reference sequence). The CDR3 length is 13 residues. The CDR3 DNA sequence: TGTGCCAGTAGTAACACAGGGGATCAGCCCCAGCATTTT. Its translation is CASSNTGDQPQHF.

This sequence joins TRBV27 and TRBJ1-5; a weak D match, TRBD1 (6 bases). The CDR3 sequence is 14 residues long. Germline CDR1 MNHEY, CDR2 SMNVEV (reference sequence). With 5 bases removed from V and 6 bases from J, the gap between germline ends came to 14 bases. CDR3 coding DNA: TGTGCCAGCAGTAGGGGACAAGGACGTCAGCCCCAGCATTTT. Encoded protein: CASSRGQGRQPQHF.

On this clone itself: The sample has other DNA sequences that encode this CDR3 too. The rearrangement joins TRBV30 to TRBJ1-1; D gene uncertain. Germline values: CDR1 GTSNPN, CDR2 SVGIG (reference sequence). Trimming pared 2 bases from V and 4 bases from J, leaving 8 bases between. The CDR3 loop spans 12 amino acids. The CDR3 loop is CAWSRVSTEAFF. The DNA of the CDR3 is TGTGCCTGGAGTAGGGTGAGCACTGAAGCTTTCTTT.

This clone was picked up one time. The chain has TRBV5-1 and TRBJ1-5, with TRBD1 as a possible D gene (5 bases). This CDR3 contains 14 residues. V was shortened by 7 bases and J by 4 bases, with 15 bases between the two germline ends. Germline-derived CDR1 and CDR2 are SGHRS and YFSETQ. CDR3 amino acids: CASLAGPPNQPQHF. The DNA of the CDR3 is TGCGCCAGCTTGGCGGGACCGCCAAATCAGCCCCAGCATTTT. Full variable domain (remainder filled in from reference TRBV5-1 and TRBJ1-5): KAGVTQTPRYLIKTRGQQVTLSCSPISGHRSVSWYQQTPGQGLQFLFEYFSETQRNKGNFPGRFSGRQFSNSRSEMNVSTLELGDSALYLCASLAGPPNQPQHFGDGTRLSIL.

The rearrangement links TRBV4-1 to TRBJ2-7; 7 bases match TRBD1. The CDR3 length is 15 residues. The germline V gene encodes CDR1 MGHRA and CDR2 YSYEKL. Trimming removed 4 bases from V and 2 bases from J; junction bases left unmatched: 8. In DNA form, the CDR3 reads TGCGCCAGCAGCCTTAGGGGACAGTTACCCTACGAGCAGTACTTC. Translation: CASSLRGQLPYEQYF.

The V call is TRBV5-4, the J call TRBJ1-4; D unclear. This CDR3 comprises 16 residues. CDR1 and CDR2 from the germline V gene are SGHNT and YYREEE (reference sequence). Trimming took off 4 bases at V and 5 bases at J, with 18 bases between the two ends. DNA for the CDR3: TGTGCCAGCAGCCGTAAAGGAGACGGAAGAAATGAAAAACTGTTTTTT. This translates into CASSRKGDGRNEKLFF.

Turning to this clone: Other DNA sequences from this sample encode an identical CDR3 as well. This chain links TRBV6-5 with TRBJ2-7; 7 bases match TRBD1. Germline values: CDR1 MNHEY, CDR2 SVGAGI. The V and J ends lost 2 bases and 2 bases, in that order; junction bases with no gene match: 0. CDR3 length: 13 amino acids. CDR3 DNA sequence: TGTGCCAGCAGTTACGACAGGGCCTACGAGCAGTACTTC. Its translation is CASSYDRAYEQYF.

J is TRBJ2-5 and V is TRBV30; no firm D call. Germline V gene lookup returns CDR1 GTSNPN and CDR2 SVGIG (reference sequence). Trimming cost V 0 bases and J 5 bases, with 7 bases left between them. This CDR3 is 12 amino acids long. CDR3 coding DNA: TGTGCCTGGAGTGTAAATACGGAGACCCAGTACTTC. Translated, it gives CAWSVNTETQYF.

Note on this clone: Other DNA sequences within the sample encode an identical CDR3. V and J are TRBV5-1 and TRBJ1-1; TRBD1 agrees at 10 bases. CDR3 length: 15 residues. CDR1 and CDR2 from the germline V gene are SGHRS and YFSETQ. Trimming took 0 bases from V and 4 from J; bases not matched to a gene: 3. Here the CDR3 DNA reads TGCGCCAGCAGCTTGGGTGGACAGGGGGGCACTGAAGCTTTCTTT. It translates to CASSLGGQGGTEAFF.

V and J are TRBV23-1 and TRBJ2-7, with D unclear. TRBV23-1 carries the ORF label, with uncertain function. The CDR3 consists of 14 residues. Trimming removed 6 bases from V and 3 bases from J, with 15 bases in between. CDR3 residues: CASSRSREIYEQYF. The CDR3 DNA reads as TGCGCCAGCAGCCGGTCCCGAGAAATCTACGAGCAGTACTTC.

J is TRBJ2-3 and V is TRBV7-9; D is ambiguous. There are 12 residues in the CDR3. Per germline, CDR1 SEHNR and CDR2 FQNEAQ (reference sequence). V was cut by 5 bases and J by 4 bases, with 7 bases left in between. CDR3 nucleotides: TGTGCCAGCAGCCAGGTGGCAGATACGCAGTATTTT. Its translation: CASSQVADTQYF. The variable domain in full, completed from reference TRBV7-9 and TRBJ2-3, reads DTGVSQNPRHKITKRGQNVTFRCDPISEHNRLYWYRQTLGQGPEFLTYFQNEAQLEKSRLLSDRFSAERPKGSFSTLEIQRTEQGDSAMYLCASSQVADTQYFGPGTRLTVL.

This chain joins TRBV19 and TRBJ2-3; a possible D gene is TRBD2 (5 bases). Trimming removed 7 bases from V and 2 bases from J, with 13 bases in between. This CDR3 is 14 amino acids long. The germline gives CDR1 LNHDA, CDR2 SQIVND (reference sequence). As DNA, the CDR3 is TGTGCCAGTAAAATGGCGGGTAACACAGATACGCAGTATTTT. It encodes CASKMAGNTDTQYF.

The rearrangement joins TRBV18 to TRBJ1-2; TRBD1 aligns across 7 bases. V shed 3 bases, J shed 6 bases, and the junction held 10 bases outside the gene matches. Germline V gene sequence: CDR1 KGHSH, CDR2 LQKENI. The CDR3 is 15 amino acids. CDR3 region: CASSPVEGQSHGYTF. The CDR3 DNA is TGTGCCAGCTCACCGGTTGAGGGACAGTCCCATGGCTACACCTTC.

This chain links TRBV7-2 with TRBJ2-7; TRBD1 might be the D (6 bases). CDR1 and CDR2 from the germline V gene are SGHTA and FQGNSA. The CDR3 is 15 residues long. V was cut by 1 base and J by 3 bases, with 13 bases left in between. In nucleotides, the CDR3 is TGTGCCAGCAGCTTAGTGCCGGGACAAAGCTACGAGCAGTACTTC. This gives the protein CASSLVPGQSYEQYF.

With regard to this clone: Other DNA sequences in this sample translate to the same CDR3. The CDR3 reads CASSYGGAQPQHF. The CDR3, as DNA: TGTGCCAGCAGTTACGGGGGAGCTCAGCCCCAGCATTTT. The chain employs TRBV6-5 and TRBJ1-5; a possible D gene is TRBD1 (5 bases). The CDR3 loop spans 13 amino acids. Trimming stripped 2 bases from V and 6 bases from J, with 8 bases between. Looked up from germline, CDR1 is MNHEY and CDR2 is SVGAGI.

The CDR3 DNA is TGTGCCAGCAGCGTAGCCCCCGGGGCAGTTGAAGCTTTCTTT. Protein: CASSVAPGAVEAFF. V and J are TRBV9 and TRBJ1-1; possibly TRBD1 for D (5 bases). V lost 0 bases to trimming and J lost 7 bases, with 13 bases between them. This CDR3 has 14 amino acids. Germline V gives CDR1 SGDLS, CDR2 YYNGEE.